This passage covers 21 T cell receptor beta chains from one sample sequenced in a study of T cell changes during pregnancy in multiple sclerosis. Profiling relied on immunoSEQ multiplex PCR, and the TCRdb table lists in-frame clones only, not all of them. In the table there are approximately 85,000 clones, 80% to 95% of which are singletons. The material sequenced was peripheral blood, taken in the first trimester of pregnancy. These receptors all come from a female donor with multiple sclerosis, enrolled in a pregnancy study.

Here the CDR3 reads CASSLASVYEQYF. The DNA of the CDR3 is TGTGCCAGCTCACTAGCGAGTGTGTACGAGCAGTACTTC. The V call is TRBV18, the J call TRBJ2-7, with D tentatively TRBD2 (5 bases). CDR3 size: 13 residues. Germline lookup yields CDR1 KGHSH and CDR2 LQKENI. Trimming shortened V by 4 bases and J by 4 bases, and 11 bases separated the two germline ends. Full variable domain (outside the CDR3, taken from reference TRBV18 and TRBJ2-7): NAGVMQNPRHLVRRRGQEARLRCSPMKGHSHVYWYRQLPEEGLKFMVYLQKENIIDESGMPKERFSAEFPKEGPSILRIQQVVRGDSAAYFCASSLASVYEQYFGPGTRLTVT.

V and J are TRBV6-5 and TRBJ2-2; 8 nucleotides agree with TRBD1. The trim removed 4 bases at V and 9 bases at J, leaving 7 bases unmatched. Per germline, CDR1 MNHEY and CDR2 SVGAGI. This CDR3 is 14 amino acids long. The CDR3 protein is CASSFRGRGRELFF. Here the CDR3 DNA reads TGTGCCAGCAGTTTCAGGGGGCGCGGTAGGGAGCTGTTTTTT.

V is TRBV6-1 and J is TRBJ1-6; D unclear. This CDR3 has 13 amino acids. Trimming cost V 10 bases and J 4 bases, with 11 bases left between them. Germline CDR1 MNHNS, CDR2 SASEGT. In DNA, the CDR3 is TGTGCCACCTGCAGGTCTTATAATTCACCCCTCCACTTT. It specifies CATCRSYNSPLHF.

This rearrangement joins TRBV28 to TRBJ1-5; D not resolved. Trimming removed 6 bases at V and 4 bases at J, with 16 bases between. The CDR3 covers 15 residues. Germline V gene data show CDR1 as MDHEN and CDR2 as SYDVKM. CDR3 residues: CASRHRVERNQPQHF. CDR3 DNA sequence: TGTGCCAGCAGACATCGGGTGGAAAGAAATCAGCCCCAGCATTTT.

The gene calls are TRBV5-1 and TRBJ1-4; 10 bases are a match to TRBD1. This CDR3 contains 19 residues. The germline CDR1 and CDR2 sequences are SGHRS and YFSETQ. Trimming removed 4 bases from V and 2 bases from J; junction bases left unmatched: 14. The CDR3 loop reads CASSPSPRTGGTTNEKLFF. In DNA, the CDR3 is TGCGCCAGCAGCCCATCACCCCGGACAGGGGGGACCACTAATGAAAAACTGTTTTTT.

The V call is TRBV6-5, the J call TRBJ1-1; 7 bases match TRBD1. Germline loops: CDR1 MNHEY, CDR2 SVGAGI. V lost 4 bases to trimming and J lost 1 base; unmatched junction nucleotides: 9. The CDR3 loop spans 16 amino acids. CDR3 DNA: TGTGCCAGCAGTTTCTACAGGGGTGTGAAGAACACTGAAGCTTTCTTT. It codes for CASSFYRGVKNTEAFF.

This clone was detected only once. The chain combines TRBV6-1 with TRBJ1-4, with 7 bases that match TRBD1. CDR3 length: 14 amino acids. Trimming at V came to 6 bases and at J to 6 bases, leaving 7 bases not matched to a gene. CDR1 and CDR2 (germline): MNHNS, SASEGT. In DNA, the CDR3 is TGTGCCAGCAGGAACAGGGGATCGGATGAAAAACTGTTTTTT. The encoded protein is CASRNRGSDEKLFF.

The J gene is TRBJ1-3, the V gene TRBV5-4; possible D gene TRBD1, 5 bases. CDR3 length: 17 residues. CDR1 is SGHNT, CDR2 YYREEE, per germline (reference sequence). Trimming removed 0 bases from V and 3 bases from J, with 16 bases in between. In DNA form, the CDR3 reads TGTGCCAGCAGCTTGGCCCCCGCCTGGCAGGGTGGAAACACCATATATTTT. This sequence encodes CASSLAPAWQGGNTIYF. The full variable domain, its missing parts supplied by reference TRBV5-4 and TRBJ1-3, is ETGVTQSPTHLIKTRGQQVTLRCSSQSGHNTVSWYQQALGQGPQFIFQYYREEENGRGNFPPRFSGLQFPNYSSELNVNALELDDSALYLCASSLAPAWQGGNTIYFGEGSWLTVV.

This clone was detected once. The chain recombines TRBV5-6 with TRBJ2-4, with D possibly matching TRBD1 (6 bases). This CDR3 spans 16 amino acids. Between the trimmed V and J ends, which lost 3 bases and 0 bases, there was a span of 13 bases. Germline CDR1 is SGHDT and CDR2 is YYEEEE. CDR3 protein: CASSSFRGLAKNIQYF. The CDR3 region has the DNA TGTGCCAGCAGCTCGTTCAGGGGATTAGCCAAAAACATTCAGTACTTC. The full variable domain, with the rest looked up from reference TRBV5-6 and TRBJ2-4, is DAGVTQSPTHLIKTRGQQVTLRCSPKSGHDTVSWYQQALGQGPQFIFQYYEEEERQRGNFPDRFSGHQFPNYSSELNVNALLLGDSALYLCASSSFRGLAKNIQYFGAGTRLSVL.

V and J are TRBV10-3 and TRBJ2-7; 10 bases are a match to TRBD1. Germline lookup yields CDR1 ENHRY and CDR2 SYGVKD. Trimming took 4 bases from V and 4 from J; bases not matched to a gene: 7. The CDR3 length is 15 residues. The CDR3 is CAISAGGQGLYEQYF. CDR3 nucleotide sequence: TGTGCCATCAGTGCGGGGGGACAGGGGCTTTACGAGCAGTACTTC.

This clone appeared once. The chain combines TRBV19 with TRBJ2-5; 7 nucleotides line up with TRBD1. After removal of 5 bases from V and 4 bases from J, the junction contained 1 base not matched to a gene. Germline CDR1 reads LNHDA; CDR2 reads SQIVND (reference sequence). The CDR3 is made up of 12 amino acids. The CDR3 coding sequence is TGTGCCAGTAGTTGGGACAGAGAGACCCAGTACTTC. Protein: CASSWDRETQYF.

This chain joins TRBV4-1 and TRBJ2-3; TRBD2 might be the D (5 bases). Trimming left V 3 bases short and J 2 bases short, with 15 bases between. CDR1 MGHRA and CDR2 YSYEKL come from the germline V gene. The CDR3 consists of 16 residues. In DNA, the CDR3 is TGCGCCAGCAGCCATGCACTAGTGAGCCTCACAGATACGCAGTATTTT. Translation gives CASSHALVSLTDTQYF.

This rearrangement joins TRBV7-3 to TRBJ2-5; TRBD2 matches 8 bases. CDR1 is SGHTA and CDR2 is FQGTGA in the germline V gene. The J segment lost 4 bases and the V segment lost 2 bases, leaving 6 bases of the junction unmatched. The CDR3 runs 15 residues. For the CDR3, the DNA is TGTGCCAGCAGCTTAGACGGGAGGGCGGCAGAGACCCAGTACTTC. Amino acids: CASSLDGRAAETQYF.

The rearrangement links TRBV7-9 to TRBJ2-7, with TRBD2 identical over 7 bases. V shed 0 bases and J 3 bases; nucleotides not matched to a gene: 2. The germline V gene has CDR1 SEHNR and CDR2 FQNEAQ (reference sequence). The CDR3 sequence is 14 residues long. CDR3 in amino acids: CASSLAGGDYEQYF. The CDR3 DNA is TGTGCCAGCAGCTTAGCGGGGGGGGACTACGAGCAGTACTTC.

The rearrangement joins TRBV5-1 to TRBJ2-5, with D hard to call. CDR1 and CDR2 from the germline V gene are SGHRS and YFSETQ. The CDR3 totals 14 residues. Trimming pared 3 bases from V and 2 bases from J, leaving 11 bases between. CDR3 sequence reads: CASSSASRQETQYF. The CDR3 nucleotides read TGCGCCAGCAGCTCGGCCTCTAGACAAGAGACCCAGTACTTC.

This sequence joins TRBV5-1 and TRBJ2-7; D is unresolved. V lost 2 bases and J 4 bases, leaving 4 bases between the germline ends. CDR3 length equals 11 residues. CDR1 and CDR2 from the germline V gene are SGHRS and YFSETQ. Here the CDR3 DNA reads TGCGCCAGCAGCTTCCGTTACGAGCAGTACTTC. This translates into CASSFRYEQYF.

A note on this clone: The junction does not match germline at one end; this may be a read error. The chain carries TRBV7-7 and TRBJ2-5, with 7 bases identical to TRBD2. Germline V gene data show CDR1 as SSHAT and CDR2 as FNYEAQ (reference sequence). This CDR3 has 17 amino acids. As DNA, the CDR3 is TGTGCTAGCAGCTTATTGTATCGGGAGGATCACCAAGAGACCCAGTACTTC. This encodes CASSLLYREDHQETQYF.

J is TRBJ1-1 and V is TRBV28, with D unclear. The V gene's germline CDR1 is MDHEN and CDR2 SYDVKM. V lost 5 bases and J lost 2, with 9 bases in between. The CDR3 contains 13 residues. The CDR3 sequence is CASSLQLNTEAFF. CDR3 sequence (DNA): TGTGCCAGCAGTCTGCAACTCAACACTGAAGCTTTCTTT.

The chain combines TRBV5-1 with TRBJ2-7; TRBD1 agrees at 9 bases. The CDR3 consists of 16 residues. Germline-derived CDR1 and CDR2 are SGHRS and YFSETQ. V lost 4 bases to trimming and J lost 4 bases; unmatched junction nucleotides: 12. CDR3 coding DNA: TGCGCCAGCAGCAGGACCCCGGGACAGGGTTCTTACGAGCAGTACTTC. Residues: CASSRTPGQGSYEQYF.

In nucleotides, the CDR3 is TGCAGCGCACGGGACCGACGGGGGAGCACTGAAGCTTTCTTT. As protein: CSARDRRGSTEAFF. The chain carries TRBV29-1 and TRBJ1-1; a weak D match, TRBD1 (5 bases). Deletions cut 7 bases from V and 4 bases from J, with 19 bases between. The CDR3 loop spans 14 amino acids. Germline V CDR1 and CDR2: SQVTM, ANQGSEA.

This rearrangement joins TRBV9 to TRBJ2-1, with D maybe TRBD1 (6 bases). V was pared by 0 bases and J by 6 bases, with 16 bases between. CDR1 SGDLS and CDR2 YYNGEE come from the germline V gene. This CDR3 comprises 16 residues. CDR3 coding DNA: TGTGCCAGCAGCGTAGAAGGGGGATTTTATGGCAATGAGCAGTTCTTC. Protein product: CASSVEGGFYGNEQFF.